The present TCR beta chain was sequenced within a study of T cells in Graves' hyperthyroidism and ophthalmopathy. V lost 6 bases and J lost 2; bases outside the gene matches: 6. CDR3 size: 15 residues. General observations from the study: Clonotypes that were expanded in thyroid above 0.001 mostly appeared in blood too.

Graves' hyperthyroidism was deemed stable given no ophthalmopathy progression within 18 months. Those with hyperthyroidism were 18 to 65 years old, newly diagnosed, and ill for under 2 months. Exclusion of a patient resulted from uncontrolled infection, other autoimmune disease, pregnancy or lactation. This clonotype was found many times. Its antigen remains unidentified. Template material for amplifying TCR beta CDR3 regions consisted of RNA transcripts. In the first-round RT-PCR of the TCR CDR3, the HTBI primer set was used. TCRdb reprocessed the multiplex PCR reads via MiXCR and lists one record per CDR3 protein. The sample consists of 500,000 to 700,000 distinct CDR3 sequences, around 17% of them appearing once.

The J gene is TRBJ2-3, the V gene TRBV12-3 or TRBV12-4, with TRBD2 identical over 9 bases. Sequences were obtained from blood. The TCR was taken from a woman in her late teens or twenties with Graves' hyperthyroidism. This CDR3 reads CASSRLAAYTDTQYF. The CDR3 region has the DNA TGTGCCAGCAGCCGACTAGCGGCGTACACAGATACGCAGTATTTT.